This TCR beta chain was observed in a study of blood T cell repertoires in COVID-19. Here immunoSEQ multiplex PCR was the method, and the copy in TCRdb shows in-frame clones only, minus some. This sample has fewer than 50,000 clones, with under 85% found just once. The V gene lost 2 bases and the J gene lost 7 bases, with 11 bases spanning the gap. The CDR3 is made up of 14 amino acids. Germline V lookup: CDR1 SGHVS, CDR2 FQNEAQ. The receptor was derived from a woman aged 80 or older with acute or convalescent COVID-19. This chain joins TRBV7-8 and TRBJ2-2; D may be TRBD1 (6 bases). Sequences were obtained from peripheral blood. The CDR3 protein is CASSLTQGSGELFF. The DNA for the CDR3 is TGTGCCAGCAGCTTAACACAGGGCAGCGGGGAGCTGTTTTTT. Variable domain in full (rest from reference TRBV7-8 and TRBJ2-2): GAGVSQSPRYKVAKRGQDVALRCDPISGHVSLFWYQQALGQGPEFLTYFQNEAQLDKSGLPSDRFFAERPEGSVSTLKIQRTQQEDSAVYLCASSLTQGSGELFFGEGSRLTVL.